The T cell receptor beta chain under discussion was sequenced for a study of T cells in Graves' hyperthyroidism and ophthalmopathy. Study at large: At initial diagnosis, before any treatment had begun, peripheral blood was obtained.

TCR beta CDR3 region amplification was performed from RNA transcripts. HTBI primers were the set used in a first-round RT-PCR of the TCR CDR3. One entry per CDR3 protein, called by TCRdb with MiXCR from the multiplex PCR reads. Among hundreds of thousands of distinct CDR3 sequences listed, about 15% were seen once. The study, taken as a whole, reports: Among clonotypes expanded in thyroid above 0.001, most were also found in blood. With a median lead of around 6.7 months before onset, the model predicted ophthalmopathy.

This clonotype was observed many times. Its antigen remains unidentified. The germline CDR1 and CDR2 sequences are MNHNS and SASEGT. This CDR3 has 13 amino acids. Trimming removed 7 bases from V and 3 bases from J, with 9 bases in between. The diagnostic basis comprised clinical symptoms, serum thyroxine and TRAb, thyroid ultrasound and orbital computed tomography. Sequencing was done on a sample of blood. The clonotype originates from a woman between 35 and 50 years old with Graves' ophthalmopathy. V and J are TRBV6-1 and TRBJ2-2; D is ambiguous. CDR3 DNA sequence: TGTGCCAGCAACGAACGGGACACCGGGGAGCTGTTTTTT. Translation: CASNERDTGELFF.